This entry is about one T cell receptor (beta chain). The germline gives CDR1 MNHNY, CDR2 SVGAGI (reference sequence). J gave up 5 bases and V 5 bases, and 11 bases lay outside the gene matches. This CDR3 comprises 15 residues. The data were obtained in a study of blood T cell repertoires in COVID-19. TCRdb keeps only in-frame clones here, not all; method: immunoSEQ multiplex PCR. The table records about 320,000 clones, approximately 90% of them present only once. Input material: PBMCs or T cells enriched from blood (not recorded which). V usage is TRBV6-6 and J usage is TRBJ2-5, with 7 bases matching TRBD1. The source is a woman in her 30s who had been exposed to COVID-19. CDR3: CASSTDRANSETQYF. In DNA, the CDR3 is TGTGCCAGCAGTACCGACAGGGCTAACAGCGAGACCCAGTACTTC.